These 28 T cell receptor beta chains were sequenced from one sample in a study of control samples from healthy donors and cancer patients. The table came from immunoSEQ multiplex PCR; TCRdb's copy has only in-frame clones and leaves some out. The sample carries about 89,000 clones, over 65% recorded once. The specimen sequenced was blood. These receptors all come from a woman between 40 and 50 years old in good health.

The J gene is TRBJ2-7, the V gene TRBV6-5; the D gene is possibly TRBD2 (7 bases). V was pared by 2 bases and J by 3 bases, with 17 bases between. The CDR3 loop spans 16 amino acids. Germline CDR1 MNHEY, CDR2 SVGAGI. The CDR3 here is CASSYGGADPYYEQYF. In DNA, the CDR3 is TGTGCCAGCAGTTACGGGGGGGCGGACCCTTACTACGAGCAGTACTTC.

V gene TRBV19 combines with J gene TRBJ1-4; D ambiguous. V lost 4 bases, J lost 5 bases, and 17 bases lay in between. Germline CDR1 and CDR2: LNHDA and SQIVND (reference sequence). There are 16 residues in the CDR3. The CDR3 DNA follows: TGTGCCAGTAGTACCCAGCCCACACTAAGGAATGAAAAACTGTTTTTT. Its protein is CASSTQPTLRNEKLFF. Full variable domain (rest looked up from reference TRBV19 and TRBJ1-4): DGGITQSPKYLFRKEGQNVTLSCEQNLNHDAMYWYRQDPGQGLRLIYYSQIVNDFQKGDIAEGYSVSREKKESFPLTVTSAQKNPTAFYLCASSTQPTLRNEKLFFGSGTQLSVL.

The rearrangement uses TRBV2 and TRBJ1-6; 9 bases match TRBD1. V lost 5 bases and J lost 7; bases outside the gene matches: 3. The V gene's germline CDR1 is SNHLY and CDR2 FYNNEI. This CDR3 spans 14 amino acids. CDR3 in amino acids: CASSPGTGNSPLHF. The CDR3 coding sequence is TGTGCCAGCAGTCCCGGGACAGGGAATTCACCCCTCCACTTT.

The chain carries TRBV7-3 and TRBJ1-2; possible D gene TRBD1, 5 bases. V gave up 8 bases and J gave up 5 bases, with 12 bases separating them. The CDR3 runs to 12 residues. From germline, CDR1 is SGHTA and CDR2 FQGTGA. The CDR3, as DNA: TGTGCCAGCCGCGTGGGGGAATATGGCTACACCTTC. Its protein is CASRVGEYGYTF.

The rearrangement joins TRBV6-5 to TRBJ1-5, with D uncertain. V lost 4 bases to trimming and J lost 2 bases, with 12 bases between them. The CDR3 loop spans 15 amino acids. The V gene's germline CDR1 is MNHEY and CDR2 SVGAGI. CDR3 bases: TGTGCCAGCAGTTTTAAGGCTACCGGCAATCAGCCCCAGCATTTT. Protein: CASSFKATGNQPQHF.

The chain couples TRBV11-2 to TRBJ2-5; 12 nucleotides match TRBD2. J was trimmed by 1 base and V by 5 bases; bases with no gene match: 5. CDR1 is SGHAT and CDR2 is FQNNGV in the germline V gene. The CDR3 has 16 amino acids. CDR3 in DNA: TGTGCCAGCAGCCCTCGACTAGCGGGGGCCCAAGAGACCCAGTACTTC. This gives the protein CASSPRLAGAQETQYF.

The rearrangement uses TRBV27 and TRBJ2-2; a weak D match, TRBD1 (5 bases). Trimming took 6 bases from V and 6 from J, leaving 17 bases between them. There are 15 residues in the CDR3. CDR1 and CDR2 from the germline V gene are MNHEY and SMNVEV (reference sequence). DNA for the CDR3: TGTGCCAGCAGCCGAGGTACCAGGGTGTCCGGGGAGCTGTTTTTT. It codes for CASSRGTRVSGELFF.

J is TRBJ2-2 and V is TRBV10-3; 11 positions agree with TRBD2. The germline V gene has CDR1 ENHRY and CDR2 SYGVKD. This CDR3 comprises 18 residues. With 7 bases clipped from V and 0 bases from J, the junction kept 10 bases outside the gene matches. The CDR3 loop is CAIKRTLAGGPNTGELFF. The CDR3 nucleotides are TGTGCCATCAAGAGGACCCTAGCGGGGGGCCCGAACACCGGGGAGCTGTTTTTT.

The chain links TRBV6-5 to TRBJ2-1, with a possible D match to TRBD2 (6 bases). V lost 5 bases and J 6 bases, leaving 8 bases between the germline ends. The CDR3 has 12 amino acids. From germline, CDR1 is MNHEY and CDR2 SVGAGI. As DNA, the CDR3 is TGTGCCAGCAGTCCCGGGGGCAATGAGCAGTTCTTC. It translates to CASSPGGNEQFF.

The genes are TRBV6-5 and TRBJ1-4; D call uncertain. V gave up 0 bases and J gave up 6 bases, with 8 bases separating them. The germline V gene has CDR1 MNHEY and CDR2 SVGAGI. The CDR3 totals 14 residues. CDR3 sequence: CASSYSVGYEKLFF. The DNA of the CDR3 is TGTGCCAGCAGTTACTCCGTGGGGTATGAAAAACTGTTTTTT.

The chain employs TRBV9 and TRBJ1-2; unclear D gene. V was cut by 0 bases and J by 0 bases, with 6 bases left in between. The CDR3 extends over 14 amino acids. Germline V gene data show CDR1 as SGDLS and CDR2 as YYNGEE. The CDR3 DNA reads TGTGCCAGCAGCGTAGACCAGACTAACTATGGCTACACCTTC. The encoded protein is CASSVDQTNYGYTF.

This sequence joins TRBV5-6 and TRBJ2-7, with 9 positions matching TRBD1. V was pared by 4 bases and J by 3 bases, with 8 bases of the junction left unmatched. Looked up from germline, CDR1 is SGHDT and CDR2 is YYEEEE. The CDR3 totals 15 residues. CDR3 amino acids: CASSRVPGQGYEQYF. CDR3 bases: TGTGCCAGCAGCCGAGTACCGGGACAGGGCTACGAGCAGTACTTC.

The chain links TRBV3-1 (or the pseudogene TRBV3-2) to TRBJ2-3; TRBD2 agrees at 8 bases. There are 17 residues in the CDR3. Germline V gives CDR1 LGHDT, CDR2 YNNKEL (reference sequence). V shed 0 bases, J shed 0 bases, and the junction held 5 bases outside the gene matches. The DNA for the CDR3 is TGTGCCAGCAGCCAAGATTTCGCGGGGGGTAGCACAGATACGCAGTATTTT. Protein sequence: CASSQDFAGGSTDTQYF.

The chain recombines TRBV2 with TRBJ2-5; TRBD1 matches 9 bases. The V segment lost 3 bases and the J segment 1 base; nucleotides outside the gene matches: 3. The CDR3 is 15 amino acids. CDR1 and CDR2 from the germline V gene are SNHLY and FYNNEI. CDR3 DNA: TGTGCCAGCAGTGAGGACAGGGGTTTCCAAGAGACCCAGTACTTC. Residues: CASSEDRGFQETQYF. Full variable domain (remainder filled in from reference TRBV2 and TRBJ2-5): EPEVTQTPSHQVTQMGQEVILRCVPISNHLYFYWYRQILGQKVEFLVSFYNNEISEKSEIFDDQFSVERPDGSNFTLKIRSTKLEDSAMYFCASSEDRGFQETQYFGPGTRLLVL.

As concerns this clone: Distinct nucleotide sequences in the sample also encode this CDR3. The rearrangement uses TRBV7-2 and TRBJ2-5; TRBD2 matches at 7 bases. J lost 5 bases, V lost 7 bases, and 10 bases had no gene match. The CDR3 runs 14 residues. Per germline, CDR1 SGHTA and CDR2 FQGNSA. The CDR3 DNA reads as TGTGCCAGCACCCAGGGAGGGGCCCCGGAGACCCAGTACTTC. Its translation is CASTQGGAPETQYF.

This clone was seen more than once but under ten times. V gene TRBV9 combines with J gene TRBJ2-1; a weak D match, TRBD1 (5 bases). Between the trimmed V and J ends, which lost 0 bases and 0 bases, there was a span of 10 bases. The CDR3 has 16 amino acids. Germline CDR1 and CDR2: SGDLS and YYNGEE. CDR3 region: CASSVDPGRSYNEQFF. Written as DNA, the CDR3 is TGTGCCAGCAGCGTAGATCCAGGGCGCTCCTACAATGAGCAGTTCTTC.

The rearrangement joins TRBV4-1 to TRBJ2-1, with 11 nucleotides matching TRBD2. J lost 8 bases, V lost 5 bases, and 8 bases had no gene match. Germline assignment: CDR1 MGHRA and CDR2 YSYEKL. The CDR3 is 15 amino acids. The CDR3 sequence: CASSFSGGAGDEQFF. In DNA form, the CDR3 reads TGCGCCAGCAGCTTTAGCGGGGGGGCCGGTGATGAGCAGTTCTTC.

The chain couples TRBV12-3 or TRBV12-4 to TRBJ2-7, with 7 bases aligning to TRBD1. The CDR3 runs 12 residues. The trim removed 5 bases at V and 5 bases at J, leaving 3 bases unmatched. The chain's CDR3 is CASSPTGHEQYF. The CDR3 DNA reads as TGTGCCAGCAGTCCGACAGGGCACGAGCAGTACTTC.

The gene calls are TRBV30 and TRBJ2-3, with TRBD2 as a possible D gene (7 bases). The V and J ends lost 0 bases and 3 bases respectively, with 28 bases between them. CDR1 and CDR2 from the germline V gene are GTSNPN and SVGIG (reference sequence). The CDR3 extends over 20 amino acids. The CDR3 nucleotides are TGTGCCTGGAGTGTAGGGGTTGTCCTAGGGGGGGCCGCGGTGACAGATACGCAGTATTTT. Its translation is CAWSVGVVLGGAAVTDTQYF.

This chain connects TRBV5-1 to TRBJ2-7; D is perhaps TRBD2 (6 bases). CDR3 length equals 15 residues. Germline CDR1 is SGHRS and CDR2 is YFSETQ. V lost 4 bases, J lost 5 bases, and 19 bases lay in between. The CDR3 DNA reads as TGCGCCAGCAGCCCCGCGCGAGGGAGGAGGGACGAGCAGTACTTC. Translation gives CASSPARGRRDEQYF.

The V and J genes are TRBV6-1 and TRBJ2-7; 7 bases agree with TRBD1. Germline V gives CDR1 MNHNS, CDR2 SASEGT. The CDR3 consists of 15 residues. Trimming removed 3 bases from V and 3 bases from J; junction bases left unmatched: 8. The CDR3: CASSEGTAQYYEQYF. For the CDR3, the DNA is TGTGCCAGCAGTGAGGGGACAGCCCAATACTACGAGCAGTACTTC.

The chain couples TRBV29-1 to TRBJ2-3; 9 bases are shared with TRBD1. The trim removed 7 bases at V and 3 bases at J, leaving 5 bases unmatched. CDR1 and CDR2 from the germline V gene are SQVTM and ANQGSEA. The CDR3 spans 13 residues. CDR3 nucleotides: TGCAGCGGAGACAGGGGGGGAACAGATACGCAGTATTTT. Its protein product is CSGDRGGTDTQYF.

V usage is TRBV5-1 and J usage is TRBJ1-2, with 8 bases fitting TRBD1. V lost 4 bases to trimming and J lost 5 bases; unmatched junction nucleotides: 4. CDR1 and CDR2 from the germline V gene are SGHRS and YFSETQ. The CDR3 sequence is 13 residues long. As DNA, the CDR3 is TGCGCCAGCAGCGGAGACAGGGGTTATGGCTACACCTTC. The encoded protein is CASSGDRGYGYTF. The variable domain in full, with the rest retrieved from reference TRBV5-1 and TRBJ1-2, is KAGVTQTPRYLIKTRGQQVTLSCSPISGHRSVSWYQQTPGQGLQFLFEYFSETQRNKGNFPGRFSGRQFSNSRSEMNVSTLELGDSALYLCASSGDRGYGYTFGSGTRLTVV.

The chain is built from TRBV19 and TRBJ1-2; TRBD1 matches at 8 bases. This CDR3 has 15 residues. With 3 bases clipped from V and 4 bases from J, the junction kept 7 bases outside the gene matches. Germline V gene sequence: CDR1 LNHDA, CDR2 SQIVND (reference sequence). CDR3 bases: TGTGCCAGTAGTATCGGGCAGGGGGCGAGCTATGGCTACACCTTC. Its translation is CASSIGQGASYGYTF.

This clone was picked up a small number of times. This chain connects TRBV6-5 to TRBJ1-3, with D perhaps TRBD1 (6 bases). V lost 6 bases and J lost 0, with 12 bases in between. The V gene's germline CDR1 is MNHEY and CDR2 SVGAGI. CDR3 length: 15 amino acids. CDR3 loop: CASRDTGRSGNTIYF. The DNA of the CDR3 is TGTGCCAGCAGAGACACAGGGCGCTCTGGAAACACCATATATTTT.

J is TRBJ1-6 and V is TRBV6-6; a weak D match, TRBD1 (5 bases). This CDR3 spans 16 amino acids. V gave up 6 bases and J gave up 5 bases, with 17 bases separating them. Germline CDR1 reads MNHNY; CDR2 reads SVGAGI (reference sequence). The CDR3 DNA reads TGTGCCAGCAGCCAACAGGCGGCTCAGAATAATTCACCCCTCCACTTT. Its protein product is CASSQQAAQNNSPLHF.

V is TRBV27 and J is TRBJ1-3; no clear D. CDR1 is MNHEY, CDR2 SMNVEV, per germline (reference sequence). CDR3 length: 14 amino acids. Trimming pared 5 bases from V and 2 bases from J, leaving 10 bases between. CDR3 sequence reads: CASSPRGAGNTIYF. CDR3 coding DNA: TGTGCCAGCAGTCCCCGCGGGGCTGGAAACACCATATATTTT.

Turning to this clone: A read error may produce the germline difference seen at one junction end. V and J are TRBV12-3 or TRBV12-4 and TRBJ2-1, with a possible D match to TRBD1 (5 bases). The CDR3 totals 13 residues. CDR3 sequence (DNA): TGTGCCAGCAGTTTAGGGCAGGGCCACATATCTCTCTTC. Its protein is CASSLGQGHISLF.